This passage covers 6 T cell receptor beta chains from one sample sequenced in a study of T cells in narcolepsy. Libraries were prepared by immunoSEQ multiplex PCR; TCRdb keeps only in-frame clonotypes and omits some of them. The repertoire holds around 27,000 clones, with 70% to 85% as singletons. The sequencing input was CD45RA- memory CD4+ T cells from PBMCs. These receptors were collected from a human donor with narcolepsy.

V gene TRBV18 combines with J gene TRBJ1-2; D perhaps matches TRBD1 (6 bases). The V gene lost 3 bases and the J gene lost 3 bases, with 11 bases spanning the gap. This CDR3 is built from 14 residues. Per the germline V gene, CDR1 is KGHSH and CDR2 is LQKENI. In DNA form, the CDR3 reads TGTGCCAGCTCACCCCCGGACAGCTACTATGGCTACACCTTC. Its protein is CASSPPDSYYGYTF. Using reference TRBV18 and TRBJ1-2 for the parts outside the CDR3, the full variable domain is NAGVMQNPRHLVRRRGQEARLRCSPMKGHSHVYWYRQLPEEGLKFMVYLQKENIIDESGMPKERFSAEFPKEGPSILRIQQVVRGDSAAYFCASSPPDSYYGYTFGSGTRLTVV.

CDR3 protein: CASNGWGDEQFF. The CDR3 DNA is TGTGCCAGCAACGGCTGGGGGGATGAGCAGTTCTTC. The rearrangement uses TRBV11-2 and TRBJ2-1; weak D call: TRBD2 (6 bases). Germline values: CDR1 SGHAT, CDR2 FQNNGV. The CDR3 is 12 amino acids. Trimming took off 7 bases at V and 8 bases at J, with 12 bases between the two ends.

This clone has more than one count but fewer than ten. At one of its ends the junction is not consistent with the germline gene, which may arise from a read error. CDR3 protein: CASRGGQGALIF. For the CDR3, the DNA is TGTGCCAGCAGAGGGGGTCAGGGGGCACTAATCTTC. The chain employs TRBV6-5 and TRBJ1-2; 8 nucleotides align to TRBD1. Germline V gene lookup returns CDR1 MNHEY and CDR2 SVGAGI. This CDR3 region has 12 residues.

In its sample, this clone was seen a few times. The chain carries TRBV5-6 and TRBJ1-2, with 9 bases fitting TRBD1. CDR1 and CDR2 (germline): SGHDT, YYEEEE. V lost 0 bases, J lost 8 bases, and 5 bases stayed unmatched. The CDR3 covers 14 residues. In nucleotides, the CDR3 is TGTGCCAGCAGCTTGGTGGGACAGGGAGTCGGCTACACCTTC. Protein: CASSLVGQGVGYTF.

CDR3 coding DNA: TGTGCCTGGAGTCCAAACCTTAGGGAAGATACTGAAGCTTTCTTT. It encodes CAWSPNLREDTEAFF. V usage is TRBV30 and J usage is TRBJ1-1; D gene ambiguous. Trimming shortened V by 2 bases and J by 5 bases, and 18 bases separated the two germline ends. The CDR3 covers 15 residues. CDR1 is GTSNPN, CDR2 SVGIG, per germline (reference sequence).

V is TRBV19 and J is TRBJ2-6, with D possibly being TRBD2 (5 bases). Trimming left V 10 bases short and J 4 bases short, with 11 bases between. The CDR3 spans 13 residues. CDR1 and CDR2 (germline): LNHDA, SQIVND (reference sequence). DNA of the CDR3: TGTGCCACCACTCCGGGGGGGGCCAACGTCCTGACTTTC. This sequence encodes CATTPGGANVLTF. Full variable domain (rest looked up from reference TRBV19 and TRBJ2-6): DGGITQSPKYLFRKEGQNVTLSCEQNLNHDAMYWYRQDPGQGLRLIYYSQIVNDFQKGDIAEGYSVSREKKESFPLTVTSAQKNPTAFYLCATTPGGANVLTFGAGSRLTVL.